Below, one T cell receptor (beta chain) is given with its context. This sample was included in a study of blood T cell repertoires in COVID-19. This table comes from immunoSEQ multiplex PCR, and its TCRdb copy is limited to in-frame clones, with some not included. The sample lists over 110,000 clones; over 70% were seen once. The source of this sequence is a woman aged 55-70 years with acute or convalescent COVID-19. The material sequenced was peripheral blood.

The CDR3 region is CASSQDRAAEAFF. The CDR3 DNA is TGTGCCAGCTCACAAGACAGGGCGGCTGAAGCTTTCTTT. The gene calls are TRBV18 and TRBJ1-1; 7 bases match TRBD1. Germline loops: CDR1 KGHSH, CDR2 LQKENI. V shed 4 bases and J 6 bases; nucleotides not matched to a gene: 5. The length of the CDR3 is 13 residues.